The clone carrying this T cell receptor (beta chain) has more than one count but fewer than ten. Antigen: not known. These data are taken from a study of post-analysis software for immune sequencing data. Regarding the study as a whole: F measure grouped same-batch samples tightly together.

Prepared libraries of TCR beta cDNA carried unique molecular identifiers. TCRdb processed the PCR reads anew with MiXCR; each CDR3 protein has one entry. The sample has 800,000 to 950,000 distinct CDR3 sequences; roughly 50% are singletons. The sequenced material came from blood. The receptor comes from a girl aged 5-17 years with multiple sclerosis.

CDR3 nucleotides: TGTGCCAGCTCATTGGGACAGGGAACTAACTATGGCTACACCTTC. Translated, it gives CASSLGQGTNYGYTF. V is TRBV7-9 and J is TRBJ1-2; TRBD1 aligns across 9 bases. There are 15 residues in the CDR3. Germline values: CDR1 SEHNR, CDR2 FQNEAQ (reference sequence). The V gene end was trimmed by 8 bases and the J gene end by 0 bases; junction bases not matched to a gene: 7.